These 27 T cell receptor beta chains originate from one sample sequenced in a study of CD4+ T cells in melanoma. Generated by immunoSEQ multiplex PCR, the TCRdb table keeps only in-frame clones and is missing some. The repertoire holds about 11,000 clones, with approximately 68% as singletons. The sequenced sample was cells from a culture (not recorded whether cultured in vitro). The receptor set was obtained from a human donor with melanoma.

This clone is a singleton in its sample. The chain employs TRBV18 and TRBJ1-1; 8 bases are a match to TRBD1. The germline CDR1 and CDR2 sequences are KGHSH and LQKENI. The length of the CDR3 is 15 residues. The trim removed 0 bases at V and 8 bases at J, leaving 8 bases unmatched. The DNA for the CDR3 is TGTGCCAGCTCACCACCGGGCAACAGGGGGTCAGAAGCTTTCTTT. Protein product: CASSPPGNRGSEAFF.

This chain joins TRBV7-2 and TRBJ2-5, with 7 bases identical to TRBD2. V dropped 1 base and J dropped 5; count of bases not matched to a gene: 13. Germline lookup yields CDR1 SGHTA and CDR2 FQGNSA. The CDR3 extends over 17 amino acids. The CDR3 loop is CASSLERGRSSGETQYF. CDR3 nucleotide sequence: TGTGCCAGCAGCTTAGAGCGGGGCCGGAGTTCGGGGGAGACCCAGTACTTC.

This clone was seen just once. The chain joins TRBV5-1 to TRBJ2-5; 10 nucleotides agree with TRBD1. The CDR3 has 15 residues. Germline V gene lookup returns CDR1 SGHRS and CDR2 YFSETQ. V shed 4 bases, J shed 5 bases, and the junction held 8 bases outside the gene matches. The chain's CDR3 is CASSDRGLGSETQYF. CDR3 DNA: TGCGCCAGCAGCGACAGGGGGCTTGGGTCGGAGACCCAGTACTTC.

As to this clone: The identical CDR3 is also encoded by other nucleotide sequences in the sample. This sequence joins TRBV11-2 and TRBJ2-7, with 11 bases aligning to TRBD2. Germline loops: CDR1 SGHAT, CDR2 FQNNGV. The CDR3 extends over 15 amino acids. V gave up 6 bases and J gave up 2 bases; unmatched junction bases: 6. CDR3 in amino acids: CASRSTSGGPYEQYF. As DNA, the CDR3 is TGTGCCAGCAGATCCACTAGCGGGGGCCCCTACGAGCAGTACTTC.

The rearrangement uses TRBV30 and TRBJ1-6; D not resolved. The V end lost 0 bases, the J end lost 4 bases, and 10 bases lay between the germline ends. Germline V gene lookup returns CDR1 GTSNPN and CDR2 SVGIG (reference sequence). The CDR3 runs to 15 residues. DNA of the CDR3: TGTGCCTGGAGTGTGGGTAGGATTTATAATTCACCCCTCCACTTT. It specifies CAWSVGRIYNSPLHF.

V gene TRBV27 combines with J gene TRBJ2-1; D is uncertain. Per the germline V gene, CDR1 is MNHEY and CDR2 is SMNVEV (reference sequence). The V end lost 4 bases, the J end lost 6 bases, and 22 bases lay between the germline ends. The CDR3 extends over 17 amino acids. The CDR3 sequence is CASSSLRVSRTPNEQFF. The CDR3 nucleotides are TGTGCCAGCAGTTCCTTAAGGGTTTCCCGGACCCCCAATGAGCAGTTCTTC.

The V call is TRBV5-1, the J call TRBJ2-5, with a possible D match to TRBD2 (6 bases). The CDR3 length is 15 residues. Germline CDR1 and CDR2: SGHRS and YFSETQ. Between the trimmed V and J ends, which lost 2 bases and 2 bases, there was a span of 13 bases. The CDR3 nucleotides are TGCGCCAGCAGCTTATACGGGGGAGATCAAGAGACCCAGTACTTC. It encodes CASSLYGGDQETQYF.

J is TRBJ1-5 and V is TRBV16; D is uncertain. Per germline, CDR1 KGHSY and CDR2 FQNENV. This CDR3 has 13 amino acids. Trimming shortened V by 0 bases and J by 5 bases, and 5 bases separated the two germline ends. The CDR3 sequence is CASSQSRDQPQHF. The CDR3 DNA follows: TGTGCCAGCAGCCAATCGCGGGATCAGCCCCAGCATTTT.

V is TRBV6-5 and J is TRBJ1-5; unclear D gene. Trimming removed 6 bases at V and 7 bases at J, with 10 bases between. From germline, CDR1 is MNHEY and CDR2 SVGAGI. The CDR3 is made up of 12 amino acids. In DNA form, the CDR3 reads TGTGCCAGCAGCGGCTTAGGGCAGCCCCAGCATTTT. Its protein product is CASSGLGQPQHF.

The chain links TRBV6-1 to TRBJ1-2; unclear D gene. V lost 4 bases, J lost 8 bases, and 11 bases lay in between. Germline CDR1 reads MNHNS; CDR2 reads SASEGT. This CDR3 is 12 amino acids long. The CDR3 DNA reads TGTGCCAGCAGTGCCCGGTGGGGAGGCTACACCTTC. This gives the protein CASSARWGGYTF.

The chain uses TRBV6-1 and TRBJ1-2; 9 bases match TRBD1. Looked up from germline, CDR1 is MNHNS and CDR2 is SASEGT. This CDR3 spans 15 amino acids. J gave up 10 bases and V 1 base, and 10 bases lay outside the gene matches. The CDR3 region is CASSEGQGVESAYTF. CDR3 bases: TGTGCCAGCAGTGAAGGACAGGGGGTGGAATCCGCCTACACCTTC.

This chain uses TRBV5-1 with TRBJ1-2, with D maybe TRBD1 (5 bases). This CDR3 spans 13 amino acids. V was clipped by 0 bases and J by 6 bases, with 9 bases between them. The V gene's germline CDR1 is SGHRS and CDR2 YFSETQ. The CDR3, as DNA: TGCGCCAGCAGCTTGGGACAGCGGAATGGCTACACCTTC. Translated: CASSLGQRNGYTF.

In its sample, this clone ranks as medium-sized. The chain employs TRBV5-4 and TRBJ2-3; no firm D call. Trimming left V 4 bases short and J 4 bases short, with 10 bases between. The CDR3 runs 13 residues. Germline loops: CDR1 SGHNT, CDR2 YYREEE (reference sequence). The CDR3 bases are TGTGCCAGCAGCCGCACTTCACCAGATACGCAGTATTTT. Protein: CASSRTSPDTQYF. Drawing the rest from reference TRBV5-4 and TRBJ2-3, the complete variable domain is ETGVTQSPTHLIKTRGQQVTLRCSSQSGHNTVSWYQQALGQGPQFIFQYYREEENGRGNFPPRFSGLQFPNYSSELNVNALELDDSALYLCASSRTSPDTQYFGPGTRLTVL.

In DNA form, the CDR3 reads TGTGCCAGCACTCCTAGGCGGCAGCGGGGGGCCTACAATGAGCAGTTCTTC. This sequence encodes CASTPRRQRGAYNEQFF. The chain carries TRBV7-2 and TRBJ2-1; TRBD2 matches 9 bases. This CDR3 comprises 17 residues. In germline, CDR1 is SGHTA, CDR2 FQGNSA. V lost 7 bases, J lost 2 bases, and 12 bases stayed unmatched.

In this sample, this clone turned up once. The chain couples TRBV12-5 to TRBJ2-3; 8 bases line up with TRBD2. The germline CDR1 and CDR2 sequences are LGHNT and FRNRAP. V shed 5 bases and J 2 bases; nucleotides not matched to a gene: 24. This CDR3 region has 21 residues. This chain's CDR3 is CASGAKRRGGLAGINTDTQYF. The CDR3 DNA reads TGTGCTAGTGGTGCCAAACGAAGAGGTGGGTTAGCGGGGATAAACACAGATACGCAGTATTTT.

Note on this clone: Other DNA sequences within the sample encode an identical CDR3. This rearrangement joins TRBV5-1 to TRBJ1-3; D is unresolved. CDR3 length: 16 residues. Trimming pared 1 base from V and 0 bases from J, leaving 11 bases between. The germline V gene encodes CDR1 SGHRS and CDR2 YFSETQ. The CDR3 region is CASSLREGGSGNTIYF. The CDR3 nucleotides read TGCGCCAGCAGCTTGCGCGAGGGTGGCTCTGGAAACACCATATATTTT. Full variable domain (remainder filled in from reference TRBV5-1 and TRBJ1-3): KAGVTQTPRYLIKTRGQQVTLSCSPISGHRSVSWYQQTPGQGLQFLFEYFSETQRNKGNFPGRFSGRQFSNSRSEMNVSTLELGDSALYLCASSLREGGSGNTIYFGEGSWLTVV.

The chain carries TRBV30 and TRBJ2-5; 15 nucleotides line up with TRBD2. The CDR3 sequence is 16 residues long. From germline, CDR1 is GTSNPN and CDR2 SVGIG (reference sequence). J was trimmed by 7 bases and V by 0 bases; bases with no gene match: 6. The CDR3 sequence is CAWSVPGLAGGRTQYF. The CDR3 nucleotides read TGTGCCTGGAGTGTACCGGGACTAGCGGGGGGCCGGACCCAGTACTTC. Drawing the rest from reference TRBV30 and TRBJ2-5, the complete variable domain is SQTIHQWPATLVQPVGSPLSLECTVEGTSNPNLYWYRQAAGRGLQLLFYSVGIGQISSEVPQNLSASRPQDRQFILSSKKLLLSDSGFYLCAWSVPGLAGGRTQYFGPGTRLLVL.

In DNA, the CDR3 is TGCGCCAGCAGCTGGGCGGGGCCAGATACGCAGTATTTT. This gives the protein CASSWAGPDTQYF. The chain recombines TRBV5-1 with TRBJ2-3, with D perhaps TRBD2 (6 bases). The CDR3 runs 13 residues. V was trimmed by 3 bases and J by 4 bases, leaving 9 bases between them. Germline assignment: CDR1 SGHRS and CDR2 YFSETQ.

The rearrangement links TRBV7-6 to TRBJ2-1; D not resolved. V dropped 4 bases and J dropped 0 bases, with 16 bases sitting between them. There are 17 residues in the CDR3. Germline values: CDR1 SGHVS, CDR2 FNYEAQ. The CDR3 sequence is CASSSRQGVSSYNEQFF. Written as DNA, the CDR3 is TGTGCCAGCAGCTCCCGACAAGGCGTAAGCTCCTACAATGAGCAGTTCTTC. Supplemented by reference TRBV7-6 and TRBJ2-1, the full variable domain reads GAGVSQSPRYKVTKRGQDVALRCDPISGHVSLYWYRQALGQGPEFLTYFNYEAQQDKSGLPNDRFSAERPEGSISTLTIQRTEQRDSAMYRCASSSRQGVSSYNEQFFGPGTRLTVL.

V and J are TRBV18 and TRBJ2-1; TRBD1 is a possible D gene (6 bases). The V and J ends lost 2 bases and 6 bases respectively, with 14 bases between them. CDR1 is KGHSH, CDR2 LQKENI, per germline. The length of the CDR3 is 15 residues. The CDR3 DNA is TGTGCCAGCTCACCATTCCTACAGGGATCCAATGAGCAGTTCTTC. Protein sequence: CASSPFLQGSNEQFF.

The chain is built from TRBV4-3 and TRBJ1-2; tentative D call: TRBD1 (6 bases). Trimming stripped 4 bases from V and 0 bases from J, with 12 bases between. The CDR3 spans 15 residues. Germline loops: CDR1 LGHNA, CDR2 YSLEER. CDR3 protein: CASSREDSANYGYTF. CDR3 DNA sequence: TGCGCCAGCAGCCGGGAGGACAGCGCTAACTATGGCTACACCTTC.

A note on this clone: The junction departs from germline at one end; a sequencing error may be responsible. The chain joins TRBV11-1 to TRBJ2-5, with D perhaps assigned TRBD1 or TRBD2 (5 bases each). Germline loops: CDR1 SGHAT, CDR2 FQDESV (reference sequence). The length of the CDR3 is 15 residues. CDR3 coding DNA: TGCGCCAGCAGCCTCGGGGCCGGGGTTCGGGAGACCCAGTACTTC. This translates into CASSLGAGVRETQYF.

The chain has TRBV7-6 and TRBJ2-5; D call uncertain. Trimming cost V 2 bases and J 5 bases, with 15 bases left between them. The germline CDR1 and CDR2 sequences are SGHVS and FNYEAQ. The CDR3 is made up of 15 amino acids. The CDR3: CASSLRTIQGETQYF. The CDR3 DNA reads as TGTGCCAGCAGCTTAAGAACTATCCAAGGGGAGACCCAGTACTTC.

The chain joins TRBV19 to TRBJ2-5, with 9 bases aligning to TRBD2. With 5 bases clipped from V and 4 bases from J, the junction kept 11 bases outside the gene matches. The CDR3 totals 16 residues. CDR1 LNHDA and CDR2 SQIVND come from the germline V gene (reference sequence). CDR3 residues: CASSPYWSGGSETQYF. In nucleotides, the CDR3 is TGTGCCAGTAGTCCCTATTGGAGCGGGGGGTCAGAGACCCAGTACTTC.

Comment on this clone: An end of the junction does not agree with germline; a read error may underlie this. J is TRBJ2-2 and V is TRBV7-7; 8 bases match TRBD2. The V gene's germline CDR1 is SSHAT and CDR2 FNYEAQ (reference sequence). The CDR3 extends over 15 amino acids. CDR3 protein: CASSPGGADTGELFF. The CDR3 DNA follows: TGTGCTAGCAGCCCCGGGGGGGCCGACACCGGGGAGCTGTTTTTT. Combining the CDR3 with reference TRBV7-7 and TRBJ2-2 gives the whole variable domain GAGVSQSPRYKVTKRGQDVTLRCDPISSHATLYWYQQALGQGPEFLTYFNYEAQPDKSGLPSDRFSAERPEGSISTLTIQRTEQRDSAMYRCASSPGGADTGELFFGEGSRLTVL.

The chain recombines TRBV30 with TRBJ2-5; D unresolved. The CDR3 has 13 amino acids. In germline, CDR1 is GTSNPN, CDR2 SVGIG (reference sequence). The germline V and J ends were trimmed by 4 bases and 7 bases, with 16 bases remaining between them. CDR3 loop: CAWTARQVGTQYF. DNA of the CDR3: TGTGCCTGGACGGCTCGGCAGGTGGGGACCCAGTACTTC.

The chain carries TRBV29-1 and TRBJ1-6; a possible D gene is TRBD1 (6 bases). The CDR3 spans 14 residues. The V end was cut by 4 bases, the J end by 7 bases, with 14 bases between. Germline CDR1 and CDR2: SQVTM and ANQGSEA. CDR3 sequence (DNA): TGCAGCGTTGGGCTCGGGGGGCACAATTCACCCCTCCACTTT. Residues: CSVGLGGHNSPLHF.